This T cell receptor (beta chain) was retrieved from a study of siplizumab effects on memory and regulatory T cells. The CDR3 extends over 15 amino acids. V gave up 3 bases and J gave up 3 bases; unmatched junction bases: 5. The germline V gene has CDR1 LNHNV and CDR2 YYDKDF (reference sequence). Regarding the study as a whole: No functional test confirmed suppression by proliferating siplizumab-culture Tregs. Naive-or-memory phenotypes were unassignable for roughly 75-97% of proliferating CD4+ or CD8+ clones.

Per sample, the assay covered roughly 9.2 x 10^4 TCR templates. The data were produced by immunoSEQ multiplex PCR, yet TCRdb's version contains in-frame clones alone and is incomplete. The sample lists 50,000 or so clones, about 97% occurring once. This clone came up once. The antigen remains undetermined. The gene calls are TRBV15 and TRBJ2-5, with 9 positions matching TRBD1. The source is a human donor in good health. The sample was naive CD4+ T cells sorted from blood. CDR3 sequence: CATSRDRGGEETQYF. Written as DNA, the CDR3 is TGTGCCACCAGCAGGGACAGGGGAGGAGAAGAGACCCAGTACTTC.